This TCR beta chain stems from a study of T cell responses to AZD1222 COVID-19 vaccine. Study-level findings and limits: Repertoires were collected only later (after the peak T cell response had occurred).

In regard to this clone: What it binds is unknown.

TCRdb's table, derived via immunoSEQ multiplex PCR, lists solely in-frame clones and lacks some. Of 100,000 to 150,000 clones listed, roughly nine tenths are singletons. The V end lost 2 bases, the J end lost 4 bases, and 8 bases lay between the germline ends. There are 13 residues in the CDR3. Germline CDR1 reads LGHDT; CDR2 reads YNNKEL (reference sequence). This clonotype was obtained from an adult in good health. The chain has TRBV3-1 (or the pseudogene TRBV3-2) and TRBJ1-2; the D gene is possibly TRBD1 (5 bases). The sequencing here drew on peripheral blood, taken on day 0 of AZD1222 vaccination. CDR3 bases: TGTGCCAGCAGCCAAAGGCAGGGCTATGGCTACACCTTC. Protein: CASSQRQGYGYTF.